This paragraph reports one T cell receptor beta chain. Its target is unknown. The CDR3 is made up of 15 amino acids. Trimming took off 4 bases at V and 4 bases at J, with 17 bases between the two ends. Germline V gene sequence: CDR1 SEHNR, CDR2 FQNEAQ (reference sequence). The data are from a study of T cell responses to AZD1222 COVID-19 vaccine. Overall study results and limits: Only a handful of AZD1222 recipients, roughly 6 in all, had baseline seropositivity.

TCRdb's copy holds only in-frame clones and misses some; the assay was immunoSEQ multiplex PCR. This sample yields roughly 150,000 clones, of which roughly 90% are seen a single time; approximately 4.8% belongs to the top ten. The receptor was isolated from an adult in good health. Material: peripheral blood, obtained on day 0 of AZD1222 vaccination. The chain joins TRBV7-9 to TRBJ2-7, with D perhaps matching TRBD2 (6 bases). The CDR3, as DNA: TGTGCCAGCAGCTCGATCGGGGGTTCGGATTACGAGCAGTACTTC. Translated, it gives CASSSIGGSDYEQYF. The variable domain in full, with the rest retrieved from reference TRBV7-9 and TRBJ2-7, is DTGVSQNPRHKITKRGQNVTFRCDPISEHNRLYWYRQTLGQGPEFLTYFQNEAQLEKSRLLSDRFSAERPKGSFSTLEIQRTEQGDSAMYLCASSSIGGSDYEQYFGPGTRLTVT.